The 20 T cell receptor beta chains presented below share a single source sample, sequenced in a study of T cells in Graves' hyperthyroidism and ophthalmopathy. Amplification of TCR beta CDR3 regions used RNA as the template. Carried out on the TCR CDR3, a first-round RT-PCR used the HTBI primer set. TCRdb re-called the multiplex PCR reads with MiXCR, one entry per CDR3 protein. The repertoire holds approximately 600,000 distinct CDR3 sequences, with 14% to 15% as singletons. Sequenced input: blood. The receptors were sampled from a woman aged 40 to 50 with Graves' ophthalmopathy.

This clonotype was seen at least ten times. The V call is TRBV19, the J call TRBJ2-2; 10 nucleotides line up with TRBD1. The CDR3 loop spans 16 amino acids. The germline V gene has CDR1 LNHDA and CDR2 SQIVND (reference sequence). V shed 5 bases, J shed 7 bases, and the junction held 10 bases outside the gene matches. The CDR3 region has the DNA TGTGCCAGTAGTCCCCGACAGGGGGCGTTTAACGGGGAGCTGTTTTTT. This sequence encodes CASSPRQGAFNGELFF.

This clonotype was picked up many times. This rearrangement joins TRBV6-1 to TRBJ2-2, with unresolved D. Between the trimmed V and J ends, which lost 7 bases and 7 bases, there was a span of 7 bases. The CDR3 covers 11 residues. Germline lookup yields CDR1 MNHNS and CDR2 SASEGT. The CDR3 DNA reads TGTGCCAGCATGAAGTTCGGGGAGCTGTTTTTT. This encodes CASMKFGELFF.

This clonotype showed up many times. The chain uses TRBV6-5 and TRBJ1-1; D uncertain. V was shortened by 2 bases and J by 6 bases, with 4 bases between the two germline ends. In germline, CDR1 is MNHEY, CDR2 SVGAGI. CDR3 length: 11 amino acids. The CDR3 nucleotides read TGTGCCAGCAGTTACGGAGCTGAAGCTTTCTTT. Protein sequence: CASSYGAEAFF.

This chain connects TRBV20-1 to TRBJ2-4; D may be TRBD1 or TRBD2 (5 bases each). V lost 6 bases and J lost 9, with 12 bases in between. CDR3 length: 11 residues. Germline assignment: CDR1 DFQATT and CDR2 SNEGSKA (reference sequence). DNA of the CDR3: TGCAGTGCCGTGGGACCGGGCATTCAGTACTTC. Its translation: CSAVGPGIQYF.

The gene calls are TRBV6-5 and TRBJ2-7, with a weak D call TRBD1 (5 bases). Between the trimmed V and J ends, which lost 4 bases and 2 bases, there was a span of 12 bases. The CDR3 has 14 amino acids. CDR1 is MNHEY and CDR2 is SVGAGI in the germline V gene. The CDR3 loop is CASSSPTVPYEQYF. The CDR3 nucleotides are TGTGCCAGCAGTTCCCCGACAGTCCCCTACGAGCAGTACTTC.

The chain employs TRBV7-9 and TRBJ2-5; weak D call: TRBD2 (6 bases). Trimming left V 5 bases short and J 1 base short, with 14 bases between. CDR1 SEHNR and CDR2 FQNEAQ come from the germline V gene (reference sequence). This CDR3 is 15 amino acids long. DNA for the CDR3: TGTGCCAGCAGCCCCCGCGGGATTCGCCAAGAGACCCAGTACTTC. Its protein product is CASSPRGIRQETQYF.

This clonotype has at least ten counts. This chain connects TRBV28 to TRBJ2-2; the match to TRBD2 covers 9 bases. After removal of 9 bases from V and 6 bases from J, the junction contained 8 bases not matched to a gene. CDR1 is MDHEN, CDR2 SYDVKM, per germline. CDR3 length: 14 amino acids. The CDR3 DNA sequence: TGTGCCAGTGAGGGACTAGCAGGGGCCGGGGAGCTGTTTTTT. Protein: CASEGLAGAGELFF.

This clonotype has at least ten counts. CDR3 amino acids: CAWSVTLPQETQYF. CDR3 coding DNA: TGTGCCTGGAGTGTAACCCTACCCCAAGAGACCCAGTACTTC. The chain couples TRBV30 to TRBJ2-5; no reliable D call. V shed 0 bases and J shed 1 base, with 9 bases lying between them. The CDR3 runs 14 residues. Germline V CDR1 and CDR2: GTSNPN, SVGIG (reference sequence).

This clonotype was recorded many times. The V call is TRBV28, the J call TRBJ1-5; no firm D call. The CDR3 spans 14 residues. From germline, CDR1 is MDHEN and CDR2 SYDVKM. V lost 1 base and J 4 bases, leaving 8 bases between the germline ends. Written as DNA, the CDR3 is TGTGCCAGCAGTTTATCAGGACGGAATCAGCCCCAGCATTTT. As protein: CASSLSGRNQPQHF.

This clonotype came up many times. The genes are TRBV15 and TRBJ1-1; 7 bases match TRBD1. The CDR3 loop spans 15 amino acids. From germline, CDR1 is LNHNV and CDR2 YYDKDF (reference sequence). V lost 4 bases, J lost 0 bases, and 5 bases stayed unmatched. The CDR3 coding sequence is TGTGCCACCAGCACAAGACAGGGTTTGAACACTGAAGCTTTCTTT. This translates into CATSTRQGLNTEAFF. The full variable domain, rest sourced from reference TRBV15 and TRBJ1-1, is DAMVIQNPRYQVTQFGKPVTLSCSQTLNHNVMYWYQQKSSQAPKLLFHYYDKDFNNEADTPDNFQSRRPNTSFCFLDIRSPGLGDTAMYLCATSTRQGLNTEAFFGQGTRLTVV.

The chain combines TRBV6-1 with TRBJ2-4; D may be TRBD2 (6 bases). Germline assignment: CDR1 MNHNS and CDR2 SASEGT. CDR3 length: 18 residues. V lost 7 bases to trimming and J lost 0 bases, with 22 bases between them. The CDR3 sequence: CASKRGEVGGLAKNIQYF. CDR3 in DNA: TGTGCCAGCAAACGAGGGGAAGTGGGGGGATTAGCCAAAAACATTCAGTACTTC.

This clonotype showed up just a few times. The chain is built from TRBV3-1 and TRBJ1-2; D ambiguous. V lost 0 bases and J lost 0, with 11 bases in between. CDR3 length: 16 amino acids. The V gene's germline CDR1 is LGHDT and CDR2 YNNKEL (reference sequence). This CDR3 is CASSQDWLSANYGYTF. The CDR3 DNA sequence: TGTGCCAGCAGCCAAGATTGGCTCTCCGCTAACTATGGCTACACCTTC.

This chain uses TRBV12-3 or TRBV12-4 with TRBJ2-3; 11 nucleotides line up with TRBD2. With 6 bases clipped from V and 0 bases from J, the junction kept 2 bases outside the gene matches. There are 15 residues in the CDR3. The CDR3 region is CASRGTSGSTDTQYF. In DNA, the CDR3 is TGTGCCAGCAGGGGGACTAGCGGAAGCACAGATACGCAGTATTTT.

This clonotype was counted many times. The chain carries TRBV12-3 or TRBV12-4 and TRBJ2-7; 8 bases fit TRBD1. The CDR3 has 14 residues. The V gene end was trimmed by 7 bases and the J gene end by 0 bases; junction bases not matched to a gene: 5. Here the CDR3 reads CASTWTGSSYEQYF. CDR3 nucleotides: TGTGCCAGCACCTGGACAGGGAGCTCCTACGAGCAGTACTTC.

The J gene is TRBJ1-6, the V gene TRBV19; a possible D gene is TRBD1 (6 bases). The germline V gene encodes CDR1 LNHDA and CDR2 SQIVND (reference sequence). V was shortened by 9 bases and J by 0 bases, with 15 bases between the two germline ends. This CDR3 contains 16 residues. CDR3 nucleotides: TGTGCCAGCCACCGGGACATCAACTCCTATAATTCACCCCTCCACTTT. Protein product: CASHRDINSYNSPLHF.

This clonotype appeared a few times. This chain links TRBV12-3 or TRBV12-4 with TRBJ1-2; D uncertain. The CDR3 totals 14 residues. With 6 bases removed from V and 8 bases from J, the gap between germline ends came to 19 bases. CDR3 protein: CASRPTDTPDGYTF. The CDR3 bases are TGTGCCAGCAGGCCTACCGACACTCCCGACGGCTACACCTTC.

This clonotype was seen repeatedly, ten times or more. The rearrangement joins TRBV20-1 to TRBJ2-7, with D tentatively TRBD2 (5 bases). The CDR3 runs 14 residues. V lost 3 bases to trimming and J lost 5 bases, with 17 bases between them. Per the germline V gene, CDR1 is DFQATT and CDR2 is SNEGSKA (reference sequence). The CDR3, as DNA: TGCAGTGCTAGTAAAGGAGAGGGAAAGAACGAGCAGTACTTC. Protein sequence: CSASKGEGKNEQYF.

This clonotype was counted many times. The rearrangement joins TRBV12-3 or TRBV12-4 to TRBJ1-1; perhaps TRBD1 as D (5 bases). Trimming pared 6 bases from V and 5 bases from J, leaving 16 bases between. This CDR3 is built from 14 residues. In DNA form, the CDR3 reads TGTGCCAGCAGACCACAGGAACTTGGGACTGAAGCTTTCTTT. It is translated as CASRPQELGTEAFF.

This clonotype was detected ten times or more. The chain has TRBV18 and TRBJ2-6; unclear D gene. The germline V gene encodes CDR1 KGHSH and CDR2 LQKENI. The CDR3 is made up of 15 amino acids. V was trimmed by 5 bases and J by 2 bases, leaving 10 bases between them. The CDR3 nucleotides read TGTGCCAGCTCATCCGTAGGGACTGGGGCCAACGTCCTGACTTTC. It specifies CASSSVGTGANVLTF.

Ten or more counts support this clonotype. The chain recombines TRBV19 with TRBJ2-7, with a tentative D call TRBD2 (6 bases). V gave up 5 bases and J gave up 1 base, with 12 bases separating them. The CDR3 loop spans 14 amino acids. The V gene's germline CDR1 is LNHDA and CDR2 SQIVND (reference sequence). The DNA for the CDR3 is TGTGCCAGTAGTTCCAGCCGGGAGTCCTACGAGCAGTACTTC. Protein product: CASSSSRESYEQYF.